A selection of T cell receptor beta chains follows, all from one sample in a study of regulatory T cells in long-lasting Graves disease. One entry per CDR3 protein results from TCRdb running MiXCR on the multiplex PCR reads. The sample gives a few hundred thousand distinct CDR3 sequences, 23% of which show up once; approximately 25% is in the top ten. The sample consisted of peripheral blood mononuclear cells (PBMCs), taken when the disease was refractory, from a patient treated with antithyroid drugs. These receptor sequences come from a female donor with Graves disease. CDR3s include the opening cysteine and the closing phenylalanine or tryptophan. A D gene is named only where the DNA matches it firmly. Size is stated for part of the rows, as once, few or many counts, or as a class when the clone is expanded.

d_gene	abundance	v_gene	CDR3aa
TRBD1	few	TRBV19	CASSDAGGKNYGYTF
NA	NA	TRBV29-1	CSVLGGLEISYEQYF
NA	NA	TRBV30	CAWREARARVTGELFF
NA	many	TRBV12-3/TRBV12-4	CASSLAGIRADRETQYF
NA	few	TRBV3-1	CASSQDTGWGKPQHF
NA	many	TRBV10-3	CATQLTRVRYEQYF
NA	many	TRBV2	CASSETRDYGYTF
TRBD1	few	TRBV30	CAWNTGGNQPQHF
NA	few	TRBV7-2	CASSFRQRTSTDTQYF
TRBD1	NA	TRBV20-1	CSARPATGSNYEQYF
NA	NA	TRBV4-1	CASSPFGTVASGANVLTF
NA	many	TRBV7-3	CASSLTPGTYEQYF
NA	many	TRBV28	CASSIPGISGANVLTF
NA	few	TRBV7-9	CASSLLQNYGYTF
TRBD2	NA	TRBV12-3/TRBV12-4	CASSPRTSGTDTDTQYF
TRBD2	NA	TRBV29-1	CSGWTSGSYEQYF
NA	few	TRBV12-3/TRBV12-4	CASSRGRQPQHF
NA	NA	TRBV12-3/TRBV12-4	CASSFDRSLDTQYF
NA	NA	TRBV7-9	CASSLREVSSYEQYF
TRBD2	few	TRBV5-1	CASALSWRERDIQYF
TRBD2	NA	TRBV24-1	CATSDLSPASGLYNEQFF
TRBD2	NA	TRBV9	CASSAPGTSGSNEQFF
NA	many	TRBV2	CASSEGTVQETQYF
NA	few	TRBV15	CATSRGGRRQNTEAFF
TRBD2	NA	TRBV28	CASSSGLAGLDTQYF
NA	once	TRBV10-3	CAANGLTRNTEAFF
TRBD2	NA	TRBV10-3	CAATSGGAREQYF
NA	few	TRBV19	CASRRAANTGELFF
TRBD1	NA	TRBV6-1	CATPKGQGATGELFF
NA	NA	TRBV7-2	CASSSLQGYSYEQYF
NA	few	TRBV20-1	CSALGERAYEQYF
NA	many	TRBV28	CASSREQETQYF
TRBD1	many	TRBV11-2	CASGDRGLKTQYF
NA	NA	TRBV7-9	CASSFYRAGKETQYF
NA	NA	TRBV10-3	CAISGVGSYEQYF
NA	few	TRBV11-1	CASSASGTQGLYGYTF
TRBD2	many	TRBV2	CASSGEGVVITSQETQYF
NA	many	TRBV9	CASSVGSGAKETQYF
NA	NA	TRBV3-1	CASSQDGAGRGARELFF
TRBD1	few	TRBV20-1	CSTNSAGTGYGYTF
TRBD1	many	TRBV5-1	CASSRDSSSYGYTF
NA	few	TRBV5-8	CASKLGRTTEAFF
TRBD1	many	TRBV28	CASSLEGANTYGYTF
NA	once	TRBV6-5	CASSYSPGFGYEQYF
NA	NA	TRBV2	CATFVNEQFF
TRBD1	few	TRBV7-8	CASSLRARTGVPGANVLTF
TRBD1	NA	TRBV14	CASSQQMTGLKSAFF
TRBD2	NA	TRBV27	CASSLMASGRAGELFF
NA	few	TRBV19	CASSSKGRLNTEAFF
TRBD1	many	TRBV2	CASSYRDSKNIQYF
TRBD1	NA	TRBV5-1	CASSDGTGTEAFF
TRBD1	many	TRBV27	CASMRGTGENYGYTF
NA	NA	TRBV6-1	CASNRKRDSNQPQHF